These 25 T cell receptor beta chains share one sample of origin, sequenced in a study of cytomegalovirus exposure and HLA in healthy donors. The primer mix had 60 Vbeta and 13 Jbeta primers. Assay used: immunoSEQ multiplex PCR; TCRdb lists only in-frame clones, some missing. This table holds approximately 150,000 clones, about four fifths found once. The sample was PBMCs. These receptors were obtained from a human donor in good health.

This rearrangement joins TRBV7-2 to TRBJ2-7; the D gene is possibly TRBD2 (5 bases). The germline gives CDR1 SGHTA, CDR2 FQGNSA. The CDR3 extends over 15 amino acids. V dropped 3 bases and J dropped 5 bases, with 17 bases sitting between them. CDR3: CASSLVGGLGNEQYF. Written as DNA, the CDR3 is TGTGCCAGCAGCTTGGTTGGCGGGTTAGGCAACGAGCAGTACTTC.

This chain uses TRBV25-1 with TRBJ2-2; perhaps TRBD1 as D (5 bases). The CDR3 covers 17 residues. In germline, CDR1 is MGHDK, CDR2 SYGVNS. Trimming removed 4 bases at V and 3 bases at J, with 18 bases between. CDR3 protein: CASSGISGQGDTGELFF. DNA of the CDR3: TGTGCCAGCAGTGGAATTTCCGGGCAGGGTGACACCGGGGAGCTGTTTTTT.

This clone was recorded once. Germline and junction disagree at one end, which may indicate a read error. J is TRBJ2-7 and V is TRBV7-9; TRBD2 is a possible D gene (5 bases). Looked up from germline, CDR1 is SEHNR and CDR2 is FQNEAQ (reference sequence). There are 17 residues in the CDR3. Here the CDR3 reads CSSSFLPTTSTDYEQYF. CDR3 nucleotides: TGTTCCAGCAGCTTTTTGCCGACTACCAGCACCGACTACGAGCAGTACTTC.

This clone appeared a single time. The chain carries TRBV6-5 and TRBJ2-7, with a tentative D call TRBD2 (6 bases). Trimming pared 9 bases from V and 2 bases from J, leaving 17 bases between. Germline values: CDR1 MNHEY, CDR2 SVGAGI. This CDR3 has 14 residues. The CDR3 bases are TGTGCCAGTACAAATAGCGGCCCTCCCTACGAGCAGTACTTC. Encoded protein: CASTNSGPPYEQYF.

V and J are TRBV15 and TRBJ2-1; D may be TRBD1 (6 bases). V lost 0 bases and J 13 bases, leaving 10 bases between the germline ends. Germline loops: CDR1 LNHNV, CDR2 YYDKDF (reference sequence). The CDR3 contains 12 residues. CDR3 protein: CATSREGDTQFF. The CDR3 bases are TGTGCCACCAGCAGAGAAGGGGACACTCAGTTCTTC.

The chain carries TRBV18 and TRBJ1-1; D perhaps matches TRBD1 (5 bases). V lost 3 bases to trimming and J lost 1 base, with 9 bases between them. CDR3 length: 14 residues. The germline V gene has CDR1 KGHSH and CDR2 LQKENI. The CDR3 loop is CASSPGRGNTEAFF. CDR3 coding DNA: TGTGCCAGCTCACCGGGGAGGGGGAACACTGAAGCTTTCTTT.

The rearrangement links TRBV6-6 to TRBJ2-1; TRBD2 matches 7 bases. CDR3 length: 15 residues. Losses at the gene ends were 7 bases for V and 4 bases for J; bases not matched to a gene: 10. CDR1 is MNHNY, CDR2 SVGAGI, per germline (reference sequence). The CDR3 here is CASTHGASGYNEQFF. The CDR3 coding sequence is TGTGCCAGCACCCATGGGGCTAGCGGATACAATGAGCAGTTCTTC.

This clone appeared a single time. The chain is built from TRBV19 and TRBJ2-1; 11 nucleotides align to TRBD2. Germline V gives CDR1 LNHDA, CDR2 SQIVND (reference sequence). The J segment lost 10 bases and the V segment lost 6 bases, leaving 8 bases of the junction unmatched. CDR3 length: 14 amino acids. CDR3 amino acids: CASRSLAGGWEQFF. CDR3 in DNA: TGTGCCAGTAGGAGTCTAGCGGGAGGATGGGAGCAGTTCTTC.

The J gene is TRBJ2-7, the V gene TRBV27, with TRBD1 matching over 10 bases. Trimming cost V 4 bases and J 0 bases; bases outside gene matches: 3. Per the germline V gene, CDR1 is MNHEY and CDR2 is SMNVEV (reference sequence). CDR3 length: 15 residues. The chain's CDR3 is CASSWTGGNSYEQYF. CDR3 DNA sequence: TGTGCCAGCAGTTGGACAGGGGGAAACTCCTACGAGCAGTACTTC.

This rearrangement joins TRBV4-3 to TRBJ2-1; 9 bases fit TRBD2. V dropped 4 bases and J dropped 7; count of bases not matched to a gene: 17. Germline CDR1 and CDR2: LGHNA and YSLEER. The CDR3 spans 18 residues. The CDR3 spells CASSPWGGRGDRENEQFF. CDR3 sequence (DNA): TGCGCCAGCAGCCCCTGGGGCGGGAGGGGGGATCGGGAGAATGAGCAGTTCTTC.

The chain is built from TRBV30 and TRBJ2-3, with 9 positions matching TRBD2. The germline CDR1 and CDR2 sequences are GTSNPN and SVGIG (reference sequence). The ends lost 4 bases at V and 3 bases at J; junction bases unmatched: 11. The CDR3 spans 16 residues. CDR3 DNA: TGTGCCTGGAAACATCAGCGGGGGGTCCAAACAGATACGCAGTATTTT. It codes for CAWKHQRGVQTDTQYF.

This clone was observed once. The V gene is TRBV10-3, the J gene TRBJ2-7; D gene ambiguous. V was cut by 3 bases and J by 1 base, with 4 bases left in between. CDR1 ENHRY and CDR2 SYGVKD come from the germline V gene. CDR3 length equals 12 residues. The CDR3 DNA follows: TGTGCCATCAGTGACCGGTCCTACGAGCAGTACTTC. The encoded protein is CAISDRSYEQYF.

The chain links TRBV7-2 to TRBJ2-3; 8 nucleotides align to TRBD1. Germline CDR1 and CDR2: SGHTA and FQGNSA. This CDR3 is built from 16 residues. V lost 6 bases to trimming and J lost 2 bases; unmatched junction nucleotides: 10. The CDR3 DNA is TGTGCCAGCAGAGGAGACAGGGGATCGGACACAGATACGCAGTATTTT. Translating it yields CASRGDRGSDTDTQYF.

Remarks on this clone: The junction differs from germline at one of its ends, possibly a read error. This specimen includes other DNA sequences encoding the same CDR3. CDR3 DNA sequence: TGTGCCAGCAGCCCCACGGGGAACCAGGAGACCCAGTACTTC. This sequence encodes CASSPTGNQETQYF. The chain couples TRBV6-6 to TRBJ2-5, with D possibly being TRBD2 (5 bases). Germline CDR1 MNHNY, CDR2 SVGAGI (reference sequence). This CDR3 contains 14 residues.

The gene calls are TRBV5-6 and TRBJ2-3; TRBD2 aligns across 8 bases. CDR1 is SGHDT, CDR2 YYEEEE, per germline. The junction had 6 bases not matched to a gene; V was cut back by 1 base and J by 2 bases. The length of the CDR3 is 16 residues. This CDR3 is CASSLTSGAPTDTQYF. The CDR3 bases are TGTGCCAGCAGCTTGACTAGCGGAGCTCCCACAGATACGCAGTATTTT.

The gene calls are TRBV4-2 and TRBJ2-7, with 9 bases lining up with TRBD2. This CDR3 has 19 amino acids. The V and J ends lost 0 bases and 2 bases, in that order; junction bases with no gene match: 14. Looked up from germline, CDR1 is LGHNA and CDR2 is YNFKEQ. The CDR3 sequence is CASSQDSQLGTSNPYEQYF. CDR3 nucleotides: TGTGCCAGCAGCCAAGATAGCCAACTTGGGACTAGCAACCCCTACGAGCAGTACTTC.

This rearrangement joins TRBV4-1 to TRBJ2-2; 8 bases agree with TRBD2. CDR1 MGHRA and CDR2 YSYEKL come from the germline V gene. The length of the CDR3 is 17 residues. Unmatched junction bases numbered 11, after V lost 7 bases and J lost 1 base. Here the CDR3 DNA reads TGCGCCAGCACCCCAAGACACCTAGCGGGGAACACCGGGGAGCTGTTTTTT. This translates into CASTPRHLAGNTGELFF.

This rearrangement joins TRBV7-6 to TRBJ1-1; D unresolved. Trimming stripped 2 bases from V and 3 bases from J, with 13 bases between. The CDR3 totals 15 residues. CDR1 is SGHVS and CDR2 is FNYEAQ in the germline V gene. CDR3 loop: CASSLLVGTDTEAFF. CDR3 nucleotides: TGTGCCAGCAGCTTATTAGTGGGCACGGACACTGAAGCTTTCTTT.

The rearrangement uses TRBV4-2 and TRBJ2-7, with 11 bases aligning to TRBD2. The CDR3 runs 15 residues. CDR1 is LGHNA, CDR2 YNFKEQ, per germline. With V trimmed by 3 bases and J by 0 bases, 1 base remained unmatched. For the CDR3, the DNA is TGTGCCAGCAGCCACGGACTAGCGGGCTCCTACGAGCAGTACTTC. Amino acid sequence: CASSHGLAGSYEQYF.

This chain uses TRBV9 with TRBJ2-7; perhaps TRBD2 as D (7 bases). In germline, CDR1 is SGDLS, CDR2 YYNGEE. CDR3 length equals 17 residues. With 4 bases removed from V and 3 bases from J, the gap between germline ends came to 23 bases. The CDR3 loop is CASSPRPTGGNVYEQYF. The CDR3 DNA is TGTGCCAGCAGCCCTAGGCCCACGGGGGGCAATGTCTACGAGCAGTACTTC.

This clone was detected once. This rearrangement joins TRBV6-1 to TRBJ2-5; 11 nucleotides match TRBD2. Germline assignment: CDR1 MNHNS and CDR2 SASEGT. The CDR3 contains 19 residues. The V gene end was trimmed by 3 bases and the J gene end by 3 bases; junction bases not matched to a gene: 15. The CDR3 region is CASSEHFRYLAGGKETQYF. In nucleotides, the CDR3 is TGTGCCAGCAGTGAGCACTTCCGATACTTAGCGGGAGGGAAAGAGACCCAGTACTTC.

The chain employs TRBV6-6 and TRBJ2-5; D is unresolved. From germline, CDR1 is MNHNY and CDR2 SVGAGI (reference sequence). The CDR3 contains 15 residues. Trimming took off 2 bases at V and 4 bases at J, with 14 bases between the two ends. Here the CDR3 DNA reads TGTGCCAGCAGTTACAACCTCGAGCGAGGAGAGACCCAGTACTTC. Residues: CASSYNLERGETQYF.

The J gene is TRBJ2-1, the V gene TRBV4-1, with 15 bases identical to TRBD2. The CDR3 runs 16 residues. CDR1 MGHRA and CDR2 YSYEKL come from the germline V gene. The V gene end was trimmed by 5 bases and the J gene end by 10 bases; junction bases not matched to a gene: 9. The chain's CDR3 is CASSDWTSGGAVEQFF. The DNA for the CDR3 is TGCGCCAGCAGCGACTGGACTAGCGGGGGGGCTGTAGAGCAGTTCTTC.

V gene TRBV7-2 combines with J gene TRBJ1-1; D is uncertain. The germline V and J ends were trimmed by 1 base and 5 bases, with 8 bases remaining between them. CDR3 length: 13 residues. CDR1 and CDR2 (germline): SGHTA, FQGNSA. The CDR3, as DNA: TGTGCCAGCAGCTTAGTGGCGGGAACTGAAGCTTTCTTT. Translating gives CASSLVAGTEAFF.

This clone appeared a single time. This chain uses TRBV10-3 with TRBJ2-5; perhaps TRBD1 as D (6 bases). The CDR3 is 16 amino acids. Germline V CDR1 and CDR2: ENHRY, SYGVKD. V lost 4 bases to trimming and J lost 2 bases, with 17 bases between them. The CDR3 coding sequence is TGTGCCATCAGTGGGAGCCTAGACAGGAGGCAAGAGACCCAGTACTTC. It translates to CAISGSLDRRQETQYF.